These 5 T cell receptor beta chains were all obtained from the same sample, sequenced in a study of blood T cell repertoires in COVID-19. TCRdb's copy holds only in-frame clones and misses some; the assay was immunoSEQ multiplex PCR. Among more than 55,000 clones listed, roughly nine tenths were seen once. Sequenced sample: peripheral blood. These receptors all stem from a woman aged 55-69 years with COVID-19, enrolled during active disease.

The chain employs TRBV7-2 and TRBJ2-3; 8 bases match TRBD2. Trimming took 4 bases from V and 3 from J; bases not matched to a gene: 9. The CDR3 is 16 amino acids. Germline V lookup: CDR1 SGHTA, CDR2 FQGNSA. This CDR3 reads CASSSRAGDGTDTQYF. CDR3 coding DNA: TGTGCCAGCAGCTCCCGAGCGGGAGATGGGACAGATACGCAGTATTTT.

This sequence joins TRBV7-2 and TRBJ2-2, with TRBD1 as a possible D gene (6 bases). Germline CDR1 reads SGHTA; CDR2 reads FQGNSA. V was shortened by 2 bases and J by 6 bases, with 13 bases between the two germline ends. The CDR3 spans 15 residues. Here the CDR3 DNA reads TGTGCCAGCAGCTTACACGACAGGTATTCCGGGGAGCTGTTTTTT. It translates to CASSLHDRYSGELFF.

The CDR3 region is CASSLGQGSYEQYF. The CDR3 DNA reads as TGTGCCAGCAGCTTGGGTCAGGGATCCTACGAGCAGTACTTC. The J gene is TRBJ2-7, the V gene TRBV5-6; D possibly corresponds to TRBD1 (5 bases). The CDR3 covers 14 residues. Per germline, CDR1 SGHDT and CDR2 YYEEEE. V dropped 0 bases and J dropped 1 base, with 8 bases sitting between them.

The CDR3 loop is CASRPTGVESEQYF. CDR3 nucleotides: TGTGCCAGCAGACCGACAGGGGTAGAAAGCGAGCAGTACTTC. The rearrangement uses TRBV6-5 and TRBJ2-7; 8 bases line up with TRBD1. The V segment lost 6 bases and the J segment 6 bases; nucleotides outside the gene matches: 10. The CDR3 covers 14 residues. Germline V CDR1 and CDR2: MNHEY, SVGAGI.

V is TRBV9 and J is TRBJ2-5; 8 bases align to TRBD1. This CDR3 comprises 14 residues. V lost 3 bases to trimming and J lost 1 base; unmatched junction nucleotides: 2. Germline V CDR1 and CDR2: SGDLS, YYNGEE. CDR3 nucleotides: TGTGCCAGCAGCGCAGGGACAGGCCAAGAGACCCAGTACTTC. Translation: CASSAGTGQETQYF.